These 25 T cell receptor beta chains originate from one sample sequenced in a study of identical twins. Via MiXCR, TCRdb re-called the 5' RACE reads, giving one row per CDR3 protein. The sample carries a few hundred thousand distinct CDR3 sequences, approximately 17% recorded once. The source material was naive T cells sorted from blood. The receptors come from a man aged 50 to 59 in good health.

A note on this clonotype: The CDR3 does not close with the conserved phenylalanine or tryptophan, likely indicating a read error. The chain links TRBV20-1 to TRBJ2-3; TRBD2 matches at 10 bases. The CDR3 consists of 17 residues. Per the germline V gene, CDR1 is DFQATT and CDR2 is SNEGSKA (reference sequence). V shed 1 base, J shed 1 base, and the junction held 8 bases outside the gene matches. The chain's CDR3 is CSARASGRAGGTDTQYL. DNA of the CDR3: TGCAGTGCTAGAGCCAGCGGGAGGGCCGGTGGCACAGATACGCAGTATCTT.

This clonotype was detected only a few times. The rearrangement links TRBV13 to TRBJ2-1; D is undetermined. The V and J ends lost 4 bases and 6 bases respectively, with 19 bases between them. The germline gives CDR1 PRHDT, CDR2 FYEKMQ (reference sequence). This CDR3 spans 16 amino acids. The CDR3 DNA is TGTGCCAGCAGCTCAACCACTCGTCTAGTCCTCAATGAGCAGTTCTTC. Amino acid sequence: CASSSTTRLVLNEQFF.

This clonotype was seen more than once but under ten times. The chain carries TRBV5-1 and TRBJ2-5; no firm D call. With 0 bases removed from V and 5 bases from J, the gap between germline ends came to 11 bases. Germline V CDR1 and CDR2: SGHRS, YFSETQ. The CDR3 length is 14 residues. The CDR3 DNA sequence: TGCGCCAGCAGCTTGGGAGGCAATGTGGAGACCCAGTACTTC. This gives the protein CASSLGGNVETQYF.

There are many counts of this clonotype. CDR3 in amino acids: CASSPRLNTGELFF. CDR3 bases: TGTGCCAGCAGTCCCCGACTGAACACCGGGGAGCTGTTTTTT. The chain uses TRBV12-3 or TRBV12-4 and TRBJ2-2; D remains unclear. V lost 5 bases, J lost 1 base, and 8 bases lay in between. CDR3 length: 14 residues.

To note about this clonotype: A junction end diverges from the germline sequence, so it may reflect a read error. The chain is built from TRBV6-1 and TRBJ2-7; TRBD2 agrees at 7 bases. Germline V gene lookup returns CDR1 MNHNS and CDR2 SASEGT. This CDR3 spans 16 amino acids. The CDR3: CASSEAAASGLYEQYF. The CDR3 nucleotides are TGTGCCAGCAGCGAAGCGGCGGCTAGCGGTCTCTACGAGCAGTACTTC.

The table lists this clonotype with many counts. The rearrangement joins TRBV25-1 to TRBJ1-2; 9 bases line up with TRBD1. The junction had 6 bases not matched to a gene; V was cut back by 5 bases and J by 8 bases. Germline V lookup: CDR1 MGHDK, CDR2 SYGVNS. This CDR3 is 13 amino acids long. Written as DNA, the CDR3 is TGTGCCAGCAGTAGGGACAGGGCTGCCGGCTACACCTTC. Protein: CASSRDRAAGYTF.

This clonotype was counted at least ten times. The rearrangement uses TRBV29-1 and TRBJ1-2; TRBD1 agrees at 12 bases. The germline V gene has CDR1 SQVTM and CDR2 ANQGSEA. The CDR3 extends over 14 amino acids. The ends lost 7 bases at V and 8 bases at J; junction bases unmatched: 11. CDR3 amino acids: CSGTMGQGAGGYTF. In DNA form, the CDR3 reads TGCAGCGGTACCATGGGACAGGGGGCAGGAGGCTACACCTTC.

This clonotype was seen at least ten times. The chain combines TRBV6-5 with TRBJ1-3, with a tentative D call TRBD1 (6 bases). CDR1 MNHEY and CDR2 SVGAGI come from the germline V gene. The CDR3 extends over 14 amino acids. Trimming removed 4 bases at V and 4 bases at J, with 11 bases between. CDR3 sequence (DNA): TGTGCCAGCAGTTCCACAGGGACCGGAAACACCATATATTTT. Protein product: CASSSTGTGNTIYF.

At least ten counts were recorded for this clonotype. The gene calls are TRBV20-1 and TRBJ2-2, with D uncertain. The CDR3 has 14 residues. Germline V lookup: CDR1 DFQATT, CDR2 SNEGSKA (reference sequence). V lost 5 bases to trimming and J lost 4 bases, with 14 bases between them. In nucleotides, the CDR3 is TGCAGTGCTTTTCGGGCCATAGTCACCGGGGAGCTGTTTTTT. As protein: CSAFRAIVTGELFF.

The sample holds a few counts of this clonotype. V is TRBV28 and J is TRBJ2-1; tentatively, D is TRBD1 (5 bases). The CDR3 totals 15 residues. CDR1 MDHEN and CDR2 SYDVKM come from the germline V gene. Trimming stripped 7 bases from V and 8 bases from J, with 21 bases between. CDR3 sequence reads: CASKMGGASWDEQFF. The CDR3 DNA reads TGTGCCAGCAAAATGGGTGGGGCCTCGTGGGATGAGCAGTTCTTC.

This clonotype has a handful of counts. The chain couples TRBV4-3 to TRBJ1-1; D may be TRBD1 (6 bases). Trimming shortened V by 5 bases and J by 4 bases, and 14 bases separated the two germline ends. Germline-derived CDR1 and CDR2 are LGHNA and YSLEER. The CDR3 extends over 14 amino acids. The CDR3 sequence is CASSDEGRGTEAFF. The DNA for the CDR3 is TGCGCCAGCAGCGACGAGGGCAGGGGCACTGAAGCTTTCTTT.

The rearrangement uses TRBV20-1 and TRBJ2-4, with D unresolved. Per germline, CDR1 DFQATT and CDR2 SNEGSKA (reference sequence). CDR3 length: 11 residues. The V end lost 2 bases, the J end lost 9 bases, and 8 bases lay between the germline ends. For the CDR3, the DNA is TGCAGTGCTAGATACGGAAGCATTCAGTACTTC. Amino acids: CSARYGSIQYF.

The CDR3, as DNA: TGCGCCAGCAGCCAAGGAGGGGGGGGCTTGAACACTGAAGCTTTCTTT. This codes for CASSQGGGGLNTEAFF. The chain links TRBV4-3 to TRBJ1-1; a possible D gene is TRBD1 (6 bases). CDR1 and CDR2 from the germline V gene are LGHNA and YSLEER. There are 16 residues in the CDR3. The germline V and J ends were trimmed by 1 base and 0 bases, with 12 bases remaining between them.

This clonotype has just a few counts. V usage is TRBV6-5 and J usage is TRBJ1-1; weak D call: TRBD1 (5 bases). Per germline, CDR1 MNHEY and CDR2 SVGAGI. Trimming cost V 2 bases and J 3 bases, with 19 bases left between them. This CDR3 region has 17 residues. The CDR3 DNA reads TGTGCCAGCAGTTACGGGCCTAGACAGATTGAAGACACTGAAGCTTTCTTT. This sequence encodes CASSYGPRQIEDTEAFF.

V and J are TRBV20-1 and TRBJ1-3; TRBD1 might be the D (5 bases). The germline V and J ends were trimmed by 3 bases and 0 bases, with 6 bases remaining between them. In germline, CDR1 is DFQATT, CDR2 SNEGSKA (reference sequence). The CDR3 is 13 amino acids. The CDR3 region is CSARGPSGNTIYF. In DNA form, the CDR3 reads TGCAGTGCTAGGGGACCCTCTGGAAACACCATATATTTT.

The CDR3 region is CASSKGAGTSGRPFYNEQFF. The CDR3 nucleotides read TGTGCCAGCAGCAAAGGAGCGGGGACTAGCGGAAGGCCGTTCTACAATGAGCAGTTCTTC. This chain connects TRBV11-2 to TRBJ2-1; TRBD2 matches at 11 bases. The CDR3 length is 20 residues. V was pared by 5 bases and J by 3 bases, with 18 bases of the junction left unmatched. CDR1 SGHAT and CDR2 FQNNGV come from the germline V gene.

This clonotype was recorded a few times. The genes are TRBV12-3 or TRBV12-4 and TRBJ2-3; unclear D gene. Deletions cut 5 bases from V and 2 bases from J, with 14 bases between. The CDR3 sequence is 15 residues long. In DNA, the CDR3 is TGTGCCAGCAGTCCCGGGCACCTTAACACAGATACGCAGTATTTT. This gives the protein CASSPGHLNTDTQYF.

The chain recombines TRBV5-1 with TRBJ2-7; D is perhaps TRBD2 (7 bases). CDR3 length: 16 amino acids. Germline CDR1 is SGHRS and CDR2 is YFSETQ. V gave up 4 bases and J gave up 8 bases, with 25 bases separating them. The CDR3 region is CASSPRMEEGGGKQYF. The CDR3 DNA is TGCGCCAGCAGCCCCCGGATGGAGGAGGGAGGGGGTAAGCAGTACTTC.

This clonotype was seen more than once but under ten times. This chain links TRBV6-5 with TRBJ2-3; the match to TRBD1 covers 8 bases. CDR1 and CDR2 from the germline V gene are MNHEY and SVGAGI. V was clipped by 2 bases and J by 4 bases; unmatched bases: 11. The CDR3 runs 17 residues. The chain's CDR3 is CASSYNPRGLGADTQYF. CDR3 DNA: TGTGCCAGCAGTTACAACCCCAGGGGGCTAGGGGCAGATACGCAGTATTTT.

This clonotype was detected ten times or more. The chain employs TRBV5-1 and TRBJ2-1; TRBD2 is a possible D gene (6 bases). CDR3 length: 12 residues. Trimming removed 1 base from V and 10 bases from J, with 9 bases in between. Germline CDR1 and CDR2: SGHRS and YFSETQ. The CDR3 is CASSLTSWEQFF. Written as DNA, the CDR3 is TGCGCCAGCAGCTTGACTAGCTGGGAGCAGTTCTTC.

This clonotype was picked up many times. The CDR3 sequence is CASSPWSGSKYEQYF. Here the CDR3 DNA reads TGTGCCAGCAGTCCGTGGAGCGGGAGTAAATACGAGCAGTACTTC. V gene TRBV28 combines with J gene TRBJ2-7; 8 bases match TRBD2. The CDR3 loop spans 15 amino acids. The germline V gene has CDR1 MDHEN and CDR2 SYDVKM. The V and J ends lost 5 bases and 4 bases, in that order; junction bases with no gene match: 10.

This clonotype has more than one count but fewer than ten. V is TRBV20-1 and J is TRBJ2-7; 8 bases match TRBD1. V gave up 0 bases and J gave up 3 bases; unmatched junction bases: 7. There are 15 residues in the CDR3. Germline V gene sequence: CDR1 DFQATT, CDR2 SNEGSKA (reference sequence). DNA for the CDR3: TGCAGTGCTAGAGATAGGGGACAGGTCCACTACGAGCAGTACTTC. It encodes CSARDRGQVHYEQYF.

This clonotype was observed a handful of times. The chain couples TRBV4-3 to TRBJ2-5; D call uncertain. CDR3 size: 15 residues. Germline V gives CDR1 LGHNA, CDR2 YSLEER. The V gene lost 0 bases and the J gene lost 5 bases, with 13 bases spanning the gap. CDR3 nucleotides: TGCGCCAGCAGCCAAGATCCGGATTCGGAGGAGACCCAGTACTTC. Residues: CASSQDPDSEETQYF.

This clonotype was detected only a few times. CDR3 residues: CASSLEAVEQFF. The CDR3 DNA is TGCGCCAGCAGCTTGGAAGCGGTTGAGCAGTTCTTC. The chain employs TRBV5-1 and TRBJ2-1; D possibly corresponds to TRBD2 (5 bases). Per the germline V gene, CDR1 is SGHRS and CDR2 is YFSETQ. The CDR3 has 12 amino acids. V was trimmed by 0 bases and J by 9 bases, leaving 7 bases between them.

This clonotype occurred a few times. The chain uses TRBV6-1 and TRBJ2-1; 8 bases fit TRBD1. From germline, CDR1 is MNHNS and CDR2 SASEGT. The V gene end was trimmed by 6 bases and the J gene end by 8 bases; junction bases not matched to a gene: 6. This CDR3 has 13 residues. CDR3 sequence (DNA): TGTGCCAGCAGGGGGACAGGTGTCTATGAGCAGTTCTTC. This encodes CASRGTGVYEQFF.